There are a few counts of the clone carrying this T cell receptor (beta chain). Its antigen is undetermined. TCRdb re-derived calls from the reads in MiXCR, one entry per CDR3 protein. The data show some 100,000 distinct CDR3 sequences, under 25% seen once. The source of the sample is a study of T cell repertoires in cytomegalovirus infection. The CDR3 extends over 16 amino acids. Germline CDR1 LNHDA, CDR2 SQIVND (reference sequence). J gave up 7 bases and V 6 bases, and 9 bases lay outside the gene matches. Overall study results and limits: CMV carriers having the relevant HLA were flagged by cumulative public TCR beta family frequency. In two of eight donors, the top clonotype was HLA-C-restricted CMV-specific.

The receptor was derived from a human donor in good health (CMV status not recorded). Some clones in this sample may be carry-over from other donors' samples. Sample: CD8+ T cells from PBMCs. This chain connects TRBV19 to TRBJ2-1; 13 bases map to TRBD2. The CDR3 loop reads CASRDPLAGGLNEQFF. The CDR3 bases are TGTGCCAGTAGAGACCCACTAGCGGGAGGGTTGAATGAGCAGTTCTTC.